Each of the 21 T cell receptor beta chains below was sequenced from the same sample in a study of graft-versus-host responses after intestinal transplantation. No antigen has been assigned to these receptors. Sequencing used immunoSEQ multiplex PCR; TCRdb keeps in-frame clones, though not all of them. The sample consists of 100,000 to 140,000 clones, over 80% of them appearing once. The specimen was unstimulated CD4+ T cells sorted from spleen or lymph node cells, collected before transplant. Receptors originate from a human donor who was the organ donor for an intestinal transplant.

The sample holds a few counts of this clone. V usage is TRBV10-3 and J usage is TRBJ1-3, with D possibly TRBD1 on 5 matching bases. The germline V gene encodes CDR1 ENHRY and CDR2 SYGVKD. CDR3 size: 15 residues. V was clipped by 4 bases and J by 0 bases, with 10 bases between them. CDR3 sequence (DNA): TGTGCCATCAGTGGGGGACCGATCTCTGGAAACACCATATATTTT. It is translated as CAISGGPISGNTIYF.

The chain has TRBV7-9 and TRBJ2-1; 9 nucleotides agree with TRBD2. CDR1 is SEHNR and CDR2 is FQNEAQ in the germline V gene (reference sequence). The V gene end was trimmed by 2 bases and the J gene end by 5 bases; junction bases not matched to a gene: 7. The CDR3 sequence is 16 residues long. This CDR3 reads CASSLIWTSADNEQFF. The CDR3 DNA reads TGTGCCAGCAGCTTAATTTGGACTAGCGCGGACAATGAGCAGTTCTTC. The variable domain in full, with the rest retrieved from reference TRBV7-9 and TRBJ2-1, is DTGVSQNPRHKITKRGQNVTFRCDPISEHNRLYWYRQTLGQGPEFLTYFQNEAQLEKSRLLSDRFSAERPKGSFSTLEIQRTEQGDSAMYLCASSLIWTSADNEQFFGPGTRLTVL.

This clone was recorded only once. The J gene is TRBJ1-1, the V gene TRBV2; D not certain. CDR1 is SNHLY, CDR2 FYNNEI, per germline. The CDR3 has 11 residues. V lost 2 bases and J lost 5, with 3 bases in between. The CDR3 sequence is CASSEITEAFF. The CDR3 region has the DNA TGTGCCAGCAGTGAAATAACTGAAGCTTTCTTT.

The V gene is TRBV6-5, the J gene TRBJ1-1; D gene unclear. The germline V gene has CDR1 MNHEY and CDR2 SVGAGI. The CDR3 length is 14 residues. The V gene lost 3 bases and the J gene lost 0 bases, with 8 bases spanning the gap. The CDR3 loop is CASSYRSLNTEAFF. The CDR3, as DNA: TGTGCCAGCAGTTATAGATCATTGAACACTGAAGCTTTCTTT.

V is TRBV6-5 and J is TRBJ2-7; 7 bases line up with TRBD1. The CDR3 length is 15 residues. Germline assignment: CDR1 MNHEY and CDR2 SVGAGI. With V trimmed by 7 bases and J by 0 bases, 9 bases remained unmatched. As DNA, the CDR3 is TGTGCCAGCAAAAAAACGTGGGACAGCTCCTACGAGCAGTACTTC. It codes for CASKKTWDSSYEQYF.

The genes are TRBV11-2 and TRBJ1-5; D remains unclear. CDR3 size: 12 residues. Per the germline V gene, CDR1 is SGHAT and CDR2 is FQNNGV. Trimming cost V 5 bases and J 9 bases, with 11 bases left between them. The CDR3 region has the DNA TGTGCCAGCAGCAACACGATAGGGCCCCAGCATTTT. The encoded protein is CASSNTIGPQHF.

The chain couples TRBV6-1 to TRBJ1-2, with a weak D call TRBD1 (5 bases). V lost 7 bases and J lost 5, with 14 bases in between. Germline CDR1 is MNHNS and CDR2 is SASEGT. The CDR3 extends over 13 amino acids. The CDR3 DNA reads as TGTGCCAGCACCTTGAACTGGGGGTATGGCTACACCTTC. It is translated as CASTLNWGYGYTF.

The J gene is TRBJ2-3, the V gene TRBV5-1, with 8 bases lining up with TRBD2. V gave up 6 bases and J gave up 4 bases; unmatched junction bases: 7. The CDR3 extends over 14 amino acids. The germline V gene has CDR1 SGHRS and CDR2 YFSETQ. CDR3 bases: TGCGCCAGCAAGATCGGGGGGGCCCCAGATACGCAGTATTTT. It encodes CASKIGGAPDTQYF.

V gene TRBV6-6 combines with J gene TRBJ1-1, with D hard to call. The CDR3 is made up of 13 amino acids. Germline CDR1 MNHNY, CDR2 SVGAGI (reference sequence). V dropped 9 bases and J dropped 0 bases, with 11 bases sitting between them. This chain's CDR3 is CARNSSMNTEAFF. For the CDR3, the DNA is TGTGCCAGGAACAGTTCCATGAACACTGAAGCTTTCTTT.

The chain uses TRBV7-2 and TRBJ2-4, with D uncertain. The CDR3 is 15 amino acids. CDR1 SGHTA and CDR2 FQGNSA come from the germline V gene. Deletions cut 6 bases from V and 9 bases from J, with 21 bases between. The CDR3 sequence: CASSPRTVGYGIQYF. CDR3 nucleotide sequence: TGTGCCAGCAGTCCCCGGACGGTTGGGTATGGCATTCAGTACTTC. Looking up the rest from reference TRBV7-2 and TRBJ2-4 gives the full variable domain: GAGVSQSPSNKVTEKGKDVELRCDPISGHTALYWYRQSLGQGLEFLIYFQGNSAPDKSGLPSDRFSAERTGGSVSTLTIQRTQQEDSAVYLCASSPRTVGYGIQYFGAGTRLSVL.

V gene TRBV9 combines with J gene TRBJ2-2, with D maybe TRBD1 (6 bases). The length of the CDR3 is 17 residues. With 4 bases removed from V and 1 base from J, the gap between germline ends came to 17 bases. Germline-derived CDR1 and CDR2 are SGDLS and YYNGEE. This CDR3 is CASSFRDKPLNTGELFF. DNA of the CDR3: TGTGCCAGCAGCTTCCGGGACAAGCCGCTGAACACCGGGGAGCTGTTTTTT.

The rearrangement joins TRBV10-2 to TRBJ2-3; D ambiguous. This CDR3 has 14 amino acids. Trimming pared 6 bases from V and 3 bases from J, leaving 13 bases between. Germline CDR1 WSHSY, CDR2 SAAADI. CDR3 nucleotide sequence: TGCGCCAGCAGATCGACGTATACGACAGATACGCAGTATTTT. Translating it yields CASRSTYTTDTQYF.

This chain links TRBV19 with TRBJ1-6; 10 bases align to TRBD1. CDR3 length: 15 residues. Unmatched junction bases numbered 3, after V lost 2 bases and J lost 8 bases. CDR1 and CDR2 from the germline V gene are LNHDA and SQIVND (reference sequence). The CDR3 here is CASSITDRGDSPLHF. CDR3 nucleotide sequence: TGTGCCAGTAGTATAACGGACAGGGGGGATTCACCCCTCCACTTT.

V gene TRBV5-4 combines with J gene TRBJ2-7; weak D call: TRBD2 (5 bases). There are 15 residues in the CDR3. The ends were cut back, 2 bases at V and 0 bases at J, with 12 bases in the middle. From germline, CDR1 is SGHNT and CDR2 YYREEE (reference sequence). The CDR3 DNA reads TGTGCCAGCAGCTTTCGTAGCGCTAGCTCCTACGAGCAGTACTTC. Translation: CASSFRSASSYEQYF.

This chain links TRBV7-2 with TRBJ2-4; D gene unclear. The CDR3 loop spans 15 amino acids. Germline assignment: CDR1 SGHTA and CDR2 FQGNSA. V was trimmed by 6 bases and J by 0 bases, leaving 12 bases between them. CDR3 sequence reads: CASSRGSIAKNIQYF. The CDR3 DNA sequence: TGTGCCAGCAGTCGCGGATCGATAGCCAAAAACATTCAGTACTTC.

The V call is TRBV7-6, the J call TRBJ2-7; D uncertain. This CDR3 has 12 amino acids. From germline, CDR1 is SGHVS and CDR2 FNYEAQ. The V gene lost 4 bases and the J gene lost 7 bases, with 11 bases spanning the gap. The CDR3 region is CASSSPGREQYF. The CDR3 region has the DNA TGTGCCAGCAGCTCCCCGGGCCGGGAGCAGTACTTC.

The rearrangement joins TRBV19 to TRBJ1-1; D perhaps matches TRBD1 (5 bases). This CDR3 has 16 residues. From germline, CDR1 is LNHDA and CDR2 SQIVND (reference sequence). Trimming cost V 3 bases and J 0 bases, with 14 bases left between them. The chain's CDR3 is CASSIRDSTVNTEAFF. The CDR3 DNA is TGTGCCAGTAGTATCAGGGACTCTACGGTGAACACTGAAGCTTTCTTT.

In its sample, this clone was seen a few times. V and J are TRBV5-6 and TRBJ2-4, with 7 bases that match TRBD2. Germline assignment: CDR1 SGHDT and CDR2 YYEEEE. The CDR3 is made up of 15 amino acids. J was trimmed by 4 bases and V by 4 bases; bases with no gene match: 8. As DNA, the CDR3 is TGTGCCAGCAGCCAGTACGGACTAGATAAAAACATTCAGTACTTC. This translates into CASSQYGLDKNIQYF.

The rearrangement uses TRBV5-1 and TRBJ1-6; TRBD1 might be the D (5 bases). Germline loops: CDR1 SGHRS, CDR2 YFSETQ. The CDR3 contains 13 residues. V gave up 1 base and J gave up 8 bases, with 7 bases separating them. Here the CDR3 reads CASSLRRDSPLHF. As DNA, the CDR3 is TGCGCCAGCAGCTTGCGCAGGGATTCACCCCTCCACTTT.

This chain links TRBV5-4 with TRBJ2-1; D might be TRBD2 (7 bases). The CDR3 contains 15 residues. Germline V gene data show CDR1 as SGHNT and CDR2 as YYREEE (reference sequence). Deletions cut 10 bases from V and 0 bases from J, with 17 bases between. This CDR3 is CAHGRGGSSYNEQFF. The CDR3, as DNA: TGTGCCCATGGGAGGGGGGGGAGCTCCTACAATGAGCAGTTCTTC.

This chain connects TRBV6-1 to TRBJ1-2; unclear D gene. CDR1 MNHNS and CDR2 SASEGT come from the germline V gene. This CDR3 is 12 amino acids long. Deletions cut 5 bases from V and 4 bases from J, with 8 bases between. The DNA of the CDR3 is TGTGCCAGCAGTACAGCGACCTATGGCTACACCTTC. This gives the protein CASSTATYGYTF.